This T cell receptor beta chain is from a study of monozygotic twins with cystic fibrosis. The wider study: Library input was 2.5 to 3 micrograms of fragmented DNA, with 15 PCR cycles. Study observations and caveats: Clonality was generally low (median roughly 0.01), higher in the most severe patients. Age, concordance and disease severity did not associate with shared CDR3 numbers. Unrelated CF individuals shared fewer identical clonotypes than monozygotic CF twins.

Notes on this clone: Its antigen is unidentified.

Produced via immunoSEQ multiplex PCR; TCRdb's table is partial and in-frame only. The table has 13,000 or so clones, 75% to 90% seen once. Source material: blood. This clonotype originated in a boy between 10 and 17 years old with cystic fibrosis.

CDR3 nucleotides: TGTGCCAGCAGATGGGACAGGGGTAATTCACCCCTCCACTTT. This codes for CASRWDRGNSPLHF. The chain couples TRBV6-1 to TRBJ1-6, with 10 bases that match TRBD1. The CDR3 totals 14 residues. J was trimmed by 6 bases and V by 6 bases; bases with no gene match: 2. Per the germline V gene, CDR1 is MNHNS and CDR2 is SASEGT.